This entry lists 28 T cell receptor beta chains sequenced from one sample in a study of blood T cell repertoires in COVID-19. Libraries were prepared by immunoSEQ multiplex PCR; TCRdb keeps only in-frame clonotypes and omits some of them. The sample lists about 130,000 clones, approximately 90% occurring once. Sequenced: peripheral blood. The source of these receptors is a woman aged 80 or over with acute or convalescent COVID-19.

This chain links TRBV4-3 with TRBJ1-2; no definite D call. CDR3 length: 14 amino acids. The V end was cut by 6 bases, the J end by 6 bases, with 17 bases between. CDR1 is LGHNA and CDR2 is YSLEER in the germline V gene. This chain's CDR3 is CASSLKEAGHGYTF. The CDR3 coding sequence is TGCGCCAGCAGTCTGAAGGAGGCGGGTCATGGCTACACCTTC.

The chain combines TRBV29-1 with TRBJ1-1; D is ambiguous. The CDR3 has 13 amino acids. Trimming removed 6 bases at V and 5 bases at J, with 16 bases between. Germline V CDR1 and CDR2: SQVTM, ANQGSEA. The CDR3 reads CSVEKKGRTEAFF. The CDR3 coding sequence is TGCAGCGTAGAGAAGAAAGGCAGGACTGAAGCTTTCTTT.

The V call is TRBV5-1, the J call TRBJ1-6; no clear D gene. Trimming took 4 bases from V and 9 from J, leaving 11 bases between them. CDR1 and CDR2 from the germline V gene are SGHRS and YFSETQ. The CDR3 runs 13 residues. Written as DNA, the CDR3 is TGCGCCAGCAGCGTGGAGGAGGCTTCACCCCTCCACTTT. Its protein product is CASSVEEASPLHF.

The chain links TRBV21-1 to TRBJ2-1; the D call of TRBD1 is as the table states it, not checked on the DNA. TRBV21-1 is assigned pseudogene status. The CDR3 sequence is 21 residues long. The CDR3 protein is CASSTKTPKGRDREKTNEQFF. As DNA, the CDR3 is TGTGCCAGCAGTACCAAAACCCCCAAAGGCAGGGACAGGGAGAAAACTAATGAGCAGTTCTTC.

V is TRBV5-8 and J is TRBJ2-1; D unresolved. This CDR3 comprises 17 residues. V was trimmed by 0 bases and J by 0 bases, leaving 13 bases between them. CDR1 SGHTS and CDR2 YDEGEE come from the germline V gene. The CDR3 DNA reads as TGTGCCAGCAGCTTGGGACGCGACTCCCGCTCCTACAATGAGCAGTTCTTC. This sequence encodes CASSLGRDSRSYNEQFF.

The rearrangement links TRBV19 to TRBJ2-4, with D maybe TRBD2 (5 bases). CDR3 size: 15 residues. Germline V gene sequence: CDR1 LNHDA, CDR2 SQIVND (reference sequence). Trimming pared 1 base from V and 1 base from J, leaving 8 bases between. CDR3 sequence: CASSIGGAAKNIQYF. In DNA, the CDR3 is TGTGCCAGTAGTATAGGGGGAGCGGCCAAAAACATTCAGTACTTC. Filled out from reference TRBV19 and TRBJ2-4, the complete variable domain reads DGGITQSPKYLFRKEGQNVTLSCEQNLNHDAMYWYRQDPGQGLRLIYYSQIVNDFQKGDIAEGYSVSREKKESFPLTVTSAQKNPTAFYLCASSIGGAAKNIQYFGAGTRLSVL.

This rearrangement joins TRBV6-6 to TRBJ2-5; TRBD1 aligns across 10 bases. V lost 2 bases, J lost 4 bases, and 7 bases stayed unmatched. The CDR3 spans 16 residues. CDR1 and CDR2 from the germline V gene are MNHNY and SVGAGI (reference sequence). This CDR3 reads CASSYPTGGTGETQYF. The DNA for the CDR3 is TGTGCCAGCAGTTACCCGACAGGGGGCACCGGAGAGACCCAGTACTTC.

The chain links TRBV18 to TRBJ2-3; 7 bases line up with TRBD1. The CDR3 runs to 11 residues. J gave up 13 bases and V 4 bases, and 5 bases lay outside the gene matches. Germline loops: CDR1 KGHSH, CDR2 LQKENI. The CDR3 DNA reads as TGTGCCAGCTCACAGGGGACAGACGAGTATTTT. Translation gives CASSQGTDEYF. The full variable domain, with the rest looked up from reference TRBV18 and TRBJ2-3, is NAGVMQNPRHLVRRRGQEARLRCSPMKGHSHVYWYRQLPEEGLKFMVYLQKENIIDESGMPKERFSAEFPKEGPSILRIQQVVRGDSAAYFCASSQGTDEYFGPGTRLTVL.

The chain links TRBV5-1 to TRBJ2-1; TRBD2 matches at 7 bases. Germline CDR1 and CDR2: SGHRS and YFSETQ. The trim removed 0 bases at V and 7 bases at J, leaving 4 bases unmatched. The CDR3 is made up of 14 amino acids. The CDR3: CASSLAQRENEQFF. Written as DNA, the CDR3 is TGCGCCAGCAGCTTGGCCCAGCGGGAAAATGAGCAGTTCTTC.

This sequence joins TRBV7-9 and TRBJ2-3; D may be TRBD2 (6 bases). The CDR3 is 12 residues long. The germline gives CDR1 SEHNR, CDR2 FQNEAQ (reference sequence). With 5 bases removed from V and 8 bases from J, the gap between germline ends came to 11 bases. Written as DNA, the CDR3 is TGTGCCAGCAGCACCTTCGGGGGTACGCAGTATTTT. As protein: CASSTFGGTQYF.

The chain joins TRBV6-5 to TRBJ1-1, with D possibly matching TRBD1 (6 bases). The germline V gene encodes CDR1 MNHEY and CDR2 SVGAGI. V lost 6 bases and J 1 base, leaving 15 bases between the germline ends. This CDR3 is built from 15 residues. CDR3 coding DNA: TGTGCCAGCAGCAGATTAGCGACAGGGAACACTGAAGCTTTCTTT. Its protein product is CASSRLATGNTEAFF.

The chain joins TRBV4-3 to TRBJ2-2; D possibly corresponds to TRBD2 (5 bases). The length of the CDR3 is 14 residues. The V end lost 0 bases, the J end lost 14 bases, and 16 bases lay between the germline ends. The germline V gene encodes CDR1 LGHNA and CDR2 YSLEER. For the CDR3, the DNA is TGCGCCAGCAGCCAAGATTTGTGGTCAACGGGACTGTTTTTT. As protein: CASSQDLWSTGLFF.

This clone was seen only once. The sample holds other DNA sequences that translate to the same CDR3. The V call is TRBV7-3, the J call TRBJ2-1; TRBD1 matches at 7 bases. This CDR3 has 16 residues. The junction had 14 bases not matched to a gene; V was cut back by 2 bases and J by 10 bases. Germline CDR1 reads SGHTA; CDR2 reads FQGTGA. The CDR3 DNA reads as TGTGCCAGCAGCTTAGAGACAGGGCTCCACGGTCCCGAGCAGTTCTTC. Translated: CASSLETGLHGPEQFF.

The chain is built from TRBV6-2 or TRBV6-3 and TRBJ2-5, with D possibly being TRBD1 (5 bases). Germline assignment: CDR1 MNHEY and CDR2 SVGEGT. The CDR3 length is 15 residues. V was cut by 2 bases and J by 5 bases, with 15 bases left in between. The CDR3, as DNA: TGTGCCAGCAGTTACCGGCAGGGCTATGGTGAGACCCAGTACTTC. Protein product: CASSYRQGYGETQYF.

Worth noting for this clone: Other DNA sequences within the sample encode an identical CDR3. The rearrangement uses TRBV6-5 and TRBJ1-2; D perhaps matches TRBD1 (6 bases). Trimming shortened V by 4 bases and J by 2 bases, and 8 bases separated the two germline ends. CDR3 length: 13 residues. Germline CDR1 is MNHEY and CDR2 is SVGAGI. CDR3 residues: CASSLDRNYGYTF. The CDR3 bases are TGTGCCAGCAGTTTGGACAGAAACTATGGCTACACCTTC.

The chain couples TRBV4-3 to TRBJ1-6; TRBD1 matches 7 bases. With V trimmed by 0 bases and J by 7 bases, 3 bases remained unmatched. CDR1 is LGHNA and CDR2 is YSLEER in the germline V gene. The CDR3 length is 15 residues. Here the CDR3 DNA reads TGCGCCAGCAGCCAAGATTTACAGGGGAATTCACCCCTCCACTTT. Its translation is CASSQDLQGNSPLHF.

A few counts support this clone. The V gene is TRBV1, the J gene TRBJ2-1; the table's D call TRBD2 went unverified against the DNA. TRBV1 is listed as a pseudogene. This CDR3 is 15 amino acids long. This CDR3 is CTSTGEVGGGYEQFF. The CDR3 region has the DNA TGCACCAGCACGGGAGAGGTTGGGGGAGGTTATGAGCAGTTCTTC.

This chain links TRBV29-1 with TRBJ2-7, with a tentative D call TRBD2 (6 bases). V lost 1 base and J lost 4, with 17 bases in between. The CDR3 is made up of 15 amino acids. Germline V gives CDR1 SQVTM, CDR2 ANQGSEA. CDR3 bases: TGCAGCGTTGAAGGGGTGGGCGGGACCGATTACGAGCAGTACTTC. Amino acids: CSVEGVGGTDYEQYF.

V is TRBV11-3 and J is TRBJ2-1; 10 bases align to TRBD2. J gave up 3 bases and V 3 bases, and 5 bases lay outside the gene matches. CDR3 length: 16 amino acids. From germline, CDR1 is SGHNT and CDR2 YENEEA. This CDR3 reads CASSFPLAGYYNEQFF. The DNA for the CDR3 is TGTGCCAGCAGCTTCCCACTAGCGGGGTACTACAATGAGCAGTTCTTC.

The J gene is TRBJ1-5, the V gene TRBV6-2 or TRBV6-3; 8 positions match TRBD1. The germline V gene encodes CDR1 MNHEY and CDR2 SVGEGT. The CDR3 has 17 amino acids. V lost 2 bases to trimming and J lost 3 bases; unmatched junction nucleotides: 9. In DNA form, the CDR3 reads TGTGCCAGCAGTTACATCACAGGGGGTCGTTTCAATCAGCCCCAGCATTTT. This encodes CASSYITGGRFNQPQHF.

This rearrangement joins TRBV6-2 or TRBV6-3 to TRBJ1-5; 10 bases match TRBD1. J lost 2 bases, V lost 5 bases, and 6 bases had no gene match. This CDR3 has 16 amino acids. Germline CDR1 MNHEY, CDR2 SVGEGT. The CDR3 bases are TGTGCCAGCAGTGACGACAGGGGGCTGGGCAATCAGCCCCAGCATTTT. It yields the protein CASSDDRGLGNQPQHF.

The chain joins TRBV11-2 to TRBJ1-3, with no clear D. The CDR3 is 16 amino acids. CDR1 SGHAT and CDR2 FQNNGV come from the germline V gene. V lost 2 bases and J lost 1, with 12 bases in between. The CDR3 DNA is TGTGCCAGCAGCTTACTACCTCGAGGATCTGGAAACACCATATATTTT. This translates into CASSLLPRGSGNTIYF.

The rearrangement links TRBV4-2 to TRBJ2-1; TRBD2 agrees at 8 bases. V was clipped by 4 bases and J by 4 bases; unmatched bases: 6. The CDR3 extends over 15 amino acids. Germline CDR1 LGHNA, CDR2 YNFKEQ. CDR3 region: CASSLEREWYNEQFF. The CDR3, as DNA: TGTGCCAGCAGCCTCGAGCGGGAGTGGTACAATGAGCAGTTCTTC.

The chain joins TRBV28 to TRBJ1-2, with TRBD1 matching over 8 bases. Germline-derived CDR1 and CDR2 are MDHEN and SYDVKM. CDR3 length: 14 residues. Trimming cost V 7 bases and J 4 bases; bases outside gene matches: 8. CDR3 sequence: CASTPPGGSYGYTF. The CDR3 DNA reads TGTGCCAGCACCCCCCCAGGGGGCTCCTATGGCTACACCTTC.

The rearrangement links TRBV9 to TRBJ1-6; unclear D gene. Per germline, CDR1 SGDLS and CDR2 YYNGEE. Trimming stripped 0 bases from V and 5 bases from J, with 6 bases between. The CDR3 runs to 14 residues. CDR3 coding DNA: TGTGCCAGCAGCGTAGCACAAAATAATTCACCCCTCCACTTT. Translated: CASSVAQNNSPLHF.

This clone was seen a few times. This chain links TRBV2 with TRBJ2-7; the match to TRBD2 covers 11 bases. Germline V lookup: CDR1 SNHLY, CDR2 FYNNEI. The CDR3 has 15 amino acids. Trimming removed 6 bases from V and 3 bases from J; junction bases left unmatched: 7. The CDR3 coding sequence is TGTGCCAGCAGCCCACGGACTAGCGGGTTCTACGAGCAGTACTTC. Amino acids: CASSPRTSGFYEQYF.

The rearrangement uses TRBV3-1 (or the pseudogene TRBV3-2) and TRBJ1-2, with D possibly matching TRBD1 (5 bases). The length of the CDR3 is 16 residues. Trimming removed 0 bases at V and 3 bases at J, with 14 bases between. Germline CDR1 reads LGHDT; CDR2 reads YNNKEL (reference sequence). DNA of the CDR3: TGTGCCAGCAGCCAAGACTCAGGGTGGAATGACTATGGCTACACCTTC. It encodes CASSQDSGWNDYGYTF.

This chain links TRBV5-4 with TRBJ2-3, with 7 bases fitting TRBD2. V dropped 3 bases and J dropped 2; count of bases not matched to a gene: 12. The CDR3 contains 17 residues. Germline CDR1 reads SGHNT; CDR2 reads YYREEE (reference sequence). The DNA of the CDR3 is TGTGCCAGCAGCTCAGGACTAGTTCCACCCCCCACAGATACGCAGTATTTT. This sequence encodes CASSSGLVPPPTDTQYF.